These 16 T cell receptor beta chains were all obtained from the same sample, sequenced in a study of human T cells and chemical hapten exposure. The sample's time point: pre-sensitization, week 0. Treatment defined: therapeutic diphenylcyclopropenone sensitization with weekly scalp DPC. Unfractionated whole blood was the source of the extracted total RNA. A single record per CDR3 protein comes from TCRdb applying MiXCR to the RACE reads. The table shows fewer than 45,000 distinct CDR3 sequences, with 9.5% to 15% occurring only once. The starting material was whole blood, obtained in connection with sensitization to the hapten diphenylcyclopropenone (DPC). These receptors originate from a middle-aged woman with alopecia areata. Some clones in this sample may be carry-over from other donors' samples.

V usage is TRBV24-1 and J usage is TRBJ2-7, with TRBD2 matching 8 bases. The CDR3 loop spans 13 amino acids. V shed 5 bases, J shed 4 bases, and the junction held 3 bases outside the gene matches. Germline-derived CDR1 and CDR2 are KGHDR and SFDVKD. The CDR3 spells CATSAGLAYEQYF. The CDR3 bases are TGTGCCACCAGTGCAGGACTAGCTTACGAGCAGTACTTC.

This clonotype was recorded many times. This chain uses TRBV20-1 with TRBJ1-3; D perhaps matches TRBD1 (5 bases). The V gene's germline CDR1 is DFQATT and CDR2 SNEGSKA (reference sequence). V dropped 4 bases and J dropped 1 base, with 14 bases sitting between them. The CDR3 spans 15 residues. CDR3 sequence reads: CSATQGLFSGNTIYF. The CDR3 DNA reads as TGCAGTGCTACCCAGGGCCTATTTTCTGGAAACACCATATATTTT.

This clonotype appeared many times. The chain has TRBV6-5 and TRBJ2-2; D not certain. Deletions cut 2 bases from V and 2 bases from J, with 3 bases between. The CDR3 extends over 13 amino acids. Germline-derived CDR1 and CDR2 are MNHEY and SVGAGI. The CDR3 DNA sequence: TGTGCCAGCAGTTACCCCAACACCGGGGAGCTGTTTTTT. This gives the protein CASSYPNTGELFF.

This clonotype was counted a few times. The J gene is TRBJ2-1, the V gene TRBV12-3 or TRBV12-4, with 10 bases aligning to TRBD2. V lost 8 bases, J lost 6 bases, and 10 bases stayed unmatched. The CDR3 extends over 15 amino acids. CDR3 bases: TGTGCCAGCTCATCAGGACTAGCGGAAGGCAATGAGCAGTTCTTC. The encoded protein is CASSSGLAEGNEQFF.

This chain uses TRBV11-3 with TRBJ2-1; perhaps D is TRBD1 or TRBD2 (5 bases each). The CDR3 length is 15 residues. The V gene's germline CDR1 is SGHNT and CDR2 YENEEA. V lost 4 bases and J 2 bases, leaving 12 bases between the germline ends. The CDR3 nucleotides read TGTGCCAGCAGCTCGCCCCGGGGCCCCTACAATGAGCAGTTCTTC. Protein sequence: CASSSPRGPYNEQFF.

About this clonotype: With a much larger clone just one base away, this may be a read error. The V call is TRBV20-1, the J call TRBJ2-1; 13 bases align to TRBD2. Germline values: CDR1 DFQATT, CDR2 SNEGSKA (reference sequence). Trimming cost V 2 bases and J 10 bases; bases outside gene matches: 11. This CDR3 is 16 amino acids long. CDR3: CSARLTSGGASKEQFF. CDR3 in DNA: TGCAGTGCTAGACTAACTAGCGGGGGGGCATCGAAAGAGCAGTTCTTC.

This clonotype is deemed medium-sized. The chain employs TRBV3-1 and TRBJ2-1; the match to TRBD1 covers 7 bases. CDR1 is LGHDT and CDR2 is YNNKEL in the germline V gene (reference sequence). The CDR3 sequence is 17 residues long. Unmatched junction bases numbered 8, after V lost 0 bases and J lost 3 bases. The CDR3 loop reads CASSQDPTGWNYNEQFF. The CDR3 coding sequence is TGTGCCAGCAGCCAAGATCCGACAGGGTGGAACTACAATGAGCAGTTCTTC.

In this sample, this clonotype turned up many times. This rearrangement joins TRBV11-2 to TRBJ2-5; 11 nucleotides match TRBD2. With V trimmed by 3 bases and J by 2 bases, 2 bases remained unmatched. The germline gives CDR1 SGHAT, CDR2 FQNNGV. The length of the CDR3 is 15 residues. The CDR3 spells CASSFWTSGQETQYF. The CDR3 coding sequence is TGTGCCAGCAGCTTTTGGACTAGCGGGCAAGAGACCCAGTACTTC.

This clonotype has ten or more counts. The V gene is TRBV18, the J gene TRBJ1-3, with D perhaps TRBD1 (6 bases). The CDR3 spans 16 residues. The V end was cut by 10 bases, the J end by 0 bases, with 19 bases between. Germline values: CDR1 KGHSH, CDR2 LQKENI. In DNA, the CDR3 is TGTGCCACATACGCGGGGGGCCCTACCTCTGGAAACACCATATATTTT. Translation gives CATYAGGPTSGNTIYF. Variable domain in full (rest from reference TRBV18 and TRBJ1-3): NAGVMQNPRHLVRRRGQEARLRCSPMKGHSHVYWYRQLPEEGLKFMVYLQKENIIDESGMPKERFSAEFPKEGPSILRIQQVVRGDSAAYFCATYAGGPTSGNTIYFGEGSWLTVV.

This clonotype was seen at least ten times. CDR3 nucleotides: TGTGCCAGCAGCCCCAGCGGGAGGGAGACCCAGTACTTC. Protein product: CASSPSGRETQYF. This chain connects TRBV28 to TRBJ2-5, with 9 bases matching TRBD2. The CDR3 has 13 residues. From germline, CDR1 is MDHEN and CDR2 SYDVKM. V lost 6 bases, J lost 5 bases, and 4 bases stayed unmatched.

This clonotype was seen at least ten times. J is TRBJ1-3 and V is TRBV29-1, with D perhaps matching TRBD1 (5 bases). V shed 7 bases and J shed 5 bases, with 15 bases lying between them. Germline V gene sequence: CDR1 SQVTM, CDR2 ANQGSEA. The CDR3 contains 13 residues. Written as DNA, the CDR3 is TGCAGCGCCCGGGACTTTCTGAGAAACACCATATATTTT. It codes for CSARDFLRNTIYF.

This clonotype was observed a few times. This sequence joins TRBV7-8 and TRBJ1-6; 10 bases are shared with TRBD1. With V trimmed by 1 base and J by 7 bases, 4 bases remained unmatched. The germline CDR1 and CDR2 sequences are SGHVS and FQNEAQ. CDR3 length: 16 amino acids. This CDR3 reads CASSLGGTGENSPLHF. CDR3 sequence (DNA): TGTGCCAGCAGCTTAGGGGGGACAGGGGAGAATTCACCCCTCCACTTT.

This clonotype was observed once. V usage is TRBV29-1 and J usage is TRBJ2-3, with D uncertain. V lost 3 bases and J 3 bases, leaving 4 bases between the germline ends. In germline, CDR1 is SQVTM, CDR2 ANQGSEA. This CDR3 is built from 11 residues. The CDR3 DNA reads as TGCAGCGTTGAGAGGACAGATACGCAGTATTTT. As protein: CSVERTDTQYF.

This CDR3 is CASSRTSGTDTQYF. Here the CDR3 DNA reads TGTGCCAGCAGCCGGACTAGCGGCACAGATACGCAGTATTTT. The chain recombines TRBV6-6 with TRBJ2-3, with 9 bases aligning to TRBD2. Trimming cost V 6 bases and J 1 base; bases outside gene matches: 2. This CDR3 comprises 14 residues. Germline loops: CDR1 MNHNY, CDR2 SVGAGI (reference sequence).

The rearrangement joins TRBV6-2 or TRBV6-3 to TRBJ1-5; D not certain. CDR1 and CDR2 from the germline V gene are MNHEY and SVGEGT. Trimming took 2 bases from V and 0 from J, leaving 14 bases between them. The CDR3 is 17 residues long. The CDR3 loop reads CASSYPLDRYSNQPQHF. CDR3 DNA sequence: TGTGCCAGCAGTTACCCCCTCGACCGTTATAGCAATCAGCCCCAGCATTTT.

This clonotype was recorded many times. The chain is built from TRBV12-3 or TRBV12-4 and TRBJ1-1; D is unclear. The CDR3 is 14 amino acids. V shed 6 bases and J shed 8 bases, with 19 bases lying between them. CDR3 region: CASRPGLTRPEAFF. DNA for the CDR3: TGTGCCAGCAGGCCGGGCCTTACGAGACCAGAAGCTTTCTTT.